A single sample gave rise to the 4 T cell receptor beta chains below, sequenced in a study of T cell responses to AZD1222 COVID-19 vaccine. Assay: immunoSEQ multiplex PCR; the TCRdb copy retains only in-frame clones and omits some. In the table there are approximately 110,000 clones, 88% of which are singletons. This material consisted of peripheral blood, taken on day 0 of AZD1222 vaccination. The receptors here all came from an adult in good health.

The chain couples TRBV23-1 to TRBJ2-1; 8 bases are shared with TRBD2. TRBV23-1 is designated an ORF whose function remains uncertain. CDR3 length equals 16 residues. The V and J ends lost 0 bases and 7 bases, in that order; junction bases with no gene match: 8. The CDR3 loop reads CASSQSHREGWNEQFF. In nucleotides, the CDR3 is TGCGCCAGCAGTCAATCTCATCGGGAGGGGTGGAATGAGCAGTTCTTC.

The rearrangement links TRBV11-1 to TRBJ1-6; 9 positions match TRBD1. This CDR3 is built from 15 residues. Germline CDR1 is SGHAT and CDR2 is FQDESV (reference sequence). J gave up 8 bases and V 5 bases, and 7 bases lay outside the gene matches. The CDR3 reads CASSETGGAYSPLHF. CDR3 in DNA: TGTGCCAGCAGCGAAACAGGGGGCGCTTATTCACCCCTCCACTTT.

V gene TRBV7-3 combines with J gene TRBJ2-1; the D gene is possibly TRBD2 (6 bases). CDR3 length: 13 residues. The V and J ends lost 6 bases and 6 bases respectively, with 12 bases between them. CDR1 and CDR2 from the germline V gene are SGHTA and FQGTGA. The CDR3 here is CASRVPGSNEQFF. Here the CDR3 DNA reads TGTGCCAGCAGGGTTCCCGGGAGCAATGAGCAGTTCTTC. The variable domain in full, with the rest retrieved from reference TRBV7-3 and TRBJ2-1, is GAGVSQTPSNKVTEKGKYVELRCDPISGHTALYWYRQSLGQGPEFLIYFQGTGAADDSGLPNDRFFAVRPEGSVSTLKIQRTERGDSAVYLCASRVPGSNEQFFGPGTRLTVL.

In DNA form, the CDR3 reads TGTGCCAGCAGGTCCGCCCGACTGTCCGGAAACACCATATATTTT. This translates into CASRSARLSGNTIYF. The chain carries TRBV6-5 and TRBJ1-3, with no clear D. V was cut by 6 bases and J by 4 bases, with 16 bases left in between. This CDR3 has 15 residues. Germline-derived CDR1 and CDR2 are MNHEY and SVGAGI.